Listed below are T cell receptor beta chains from one sample, sequenced in a study of radiotherapy plus CTLA-4 blockade in lung cancer. The repertoire was sequenced with immunoSEQ multiplex PCR; TCRdb's copy has only in-frame clones and lacks some. Among tens of thousands of clones, 84% were seen once, and the ten largest hold 4% to 5.5%. The sample consisted of peripheral blood, taken from a patient treated with radiotherapy plus ipilimumab. Source of these receptors: a human donor with non-small cell lung cancer whose response to radiotherapy plus ipilimumab could not be evaluated. CDR3s include the opening cysteine and the closing phenylalanine or tryptophan. A D gene is named only where the DNA matches it firmly. Not all rows give a size; the values are once, few, many and, for expanded clones, a class.

TGTGCCAGTCCGGCGGCGGGCCTTGCCTCTGGGGCCAACGTCCTGACTTTC | CASPAAGLASGANVLTF | - | TRBV7-2 | - | TRBJ2-6
TGTGCCAGCAGCCATAAGCCAGCGGGAGGCATATATGAGCAGTTCTTC | CASSHKPAGGIYEQFF | - | TRBV11-2 | TRBD2 | TRBJ2-1
TGCAGCGCGTCGGGACTAGCACACAATGAGCAGTTCTTC | CSASGLAHNEQFF | - | TRBV29-1 | TRBD2 | TRBJ2-1
TGTGCCAGCAGCCCATGGACAGGTAACGACGAGCAGTACTTC | CASSPWTGNDEQYF | - | TRBV11-2 | TRBD1 | TRBJ2-7
TGTGCCAGCAGCTTAGCCCTGAGTAGCGGGACCGGCACAGATACGCAGTATTTT | CASSLALSSGTGTDTQYF | - | TRBV7-2 | TRBD2 | TRBJ2-3
TGTGCCAGCAGTTCTCCCACCCCGGGACAGCAAAACTATGGCTACACCTTC | CASSSPTPGQQNYGYTF | - | TRBV28 | TRBD1 | TRBJ1-2
TGTGCCAGCAGCTTGACAGGAAACACTGAAGCTTTCTTT | CASSLTGNTEAFF | once | TRBV11-1 | - | TRBJ1-1
TGTGCCAGCAGCCAAGCGACAGGAGATCAGCCCCAGCATTTT | CASSQATGDQPQHF | - | TRBV4-2 | - | TRBJ1-5
TGCGCCAGCAGCTTGGGGGCTGCGGGTCCAGGGGCGGCCTACGAGCAGTACTTC | CASSLGAAGPGAAYEQYF | - | TRBV5-1 | - | TRBJ2-7
TGCGCCAGCAGCCAAGGGACAGGGGACTACGAGCAGTACTTC | CASSQGTGDYEQYF | - | TRBV4-1 | TRBD1 | TRBJ2-7
TGCAGCGTTAAATATGGACAGGGAATCTACGAGCAGTACTTC | CSVKYGQGIYEQYF | - | TRBV29-1 | TRBD1 | TRBJ2-7
TGTGCCAGCAGCCCCCGGAACGGCGGCGGTTTTGAAGCTTTCTTT | CASSPRNGGGFEAFF | - | TRBV7-2 | - | TRBJ1-1
TGTGCCACCAGCAGAGACCGGGGGAGGGTCTCTGAAGCTTTCTTT | CATSRDRGRVSEAFF | - | TRBV15 | - | TRBJ1-1
TGTGCCAGCAGCCAGGGTGGCGGGGAGCTGTTTTTT | CASSQGGGELFF | - | TRBV2 | - | TRBJ2-2
TGTGCCAGCAGCTTGACCGGGACTCAGGGAGAGACCCAGTACTTC | CASSLTGTQGETQYF | - | TRBV5-4 | - | TRBJ2-5
TGTGCCAGCAGTTTGACAGGGGACACCGGGGAGCTGTTTTTT | CASSLTGDTGELFF | few | TRBV6-6 | TRBD1 | TRBJ2-2
TGCGCCAGCAGCCAAGGGGGCACTAATGAAAAACTGTTTTTT | CASSQGGTNEKLFF | medium-sized | TRBV4-1 | - | TRBJ1-4
TGTGCCAGCAGCTTCACGGGAGAAGGGGTCGAGCAGTACTTC | CASSFTGEGVEQYF | - | TRBV7-6 | - | TRBJ2-7
TGTGCTAGCAGCCAACTGACAGGCTATACGCAGTATTTT | CASSQLTGYTQYF | - | TRBV7-7 | - | TRBJ2-3
TGTGCCAGCAGCTTACTCGGGACTAGCAGGATGCATGAGCAGTTCTTC | CASSLLGTSRMHEQFF | - | TRBV7-8 | TRBD2 | TRBJ2-1
TGCGCCAGCAGCCGCACCACTAGCGGCTCCTACAATGAGCAGTTCTTC | CASSRTTSGSYNEQFF | - | TRBV4-3 | TRBD2 | TRBJ2-1
TGTGCCAGCAGTCCCTGGGACAGGGGGTCCTCCTACGAGCAGTACTTC | CASSPWDRGSSYEQYF | - | TRBV28 | TRBD1 | TRBJ2-7
TGTGCCAGCAGTGTCGGACTAGCGGCATCCTACGAGCAGTACTTC | CASSVGLAASYEQYF | - | TRBV2 | TRBD2 | TRBJ2-7
TGTGCCAGCAGTCCGGGACTAGCGGGAGCGAGCTCCTACAATGAGCAGTTCTTC | CASSPGLAGASSYNEQFF | - | TRBV28 | TRBD2 | TRBJ2-1
TGCGCCAGCAGCCAAGTCGGGTCTCCCACAGATACGCAGTATTTT | CASSQVGSPTDTQYF | - | TRBV4-1 | - | TRBJ2-3
TGTGCCAGTAGTTTCCGGGACAGTTATGGCTACACCTTC | CASSFRDSYGYTF | - | TRBV19 | TRBD1 | TRBJ1-2
TGTGCCAGCAGTGACTCTCCGCAGGGGGCTATCTATGGCTACACCTTC | CASSDSPQGAIYGYTF | few | TRBV6-4 | TRBD1 | TRBJ1-2
TGCGCCAGCTACGAATGGGACAGGGGGGAGACCCAGTACTTC | CASYEWDRGETQYF | - | TRBV5-1 | TRBD1 | TRBJ2-5
TGTGCCAGCAGCTTATGGGGTGGGGACACTAATGGCTACACCTTC | CASSLWGGDTNGYTF | - | TRBV7-9 | - | TRBJ1-2
TGTGCCAGCAGACCGGACAGGGGGCTATCACAGCCCCAGCATTTT | CASRPDRGLSQPQHF | - | TRBV28 | TRBD1 | TRBJ1-5
TGTGCCAGCAGGACAGGAATAACTGGCGGGAACACTGAAGCTTTCTTT | CASRTGITGGNTEAFF | - | TRBV7-2 | - | TRBJ1-1
TGCGCCAGCAGCCAACCTAGGACAGGGGGAAAGGAGGGCTACACCTTC | CASSQPRTGGKEGYTF | - | TRBV4-1 | TRBD1 | TRBJ1-2
TGTGCCAGCAGCCCCCCCAGCGTTAGAGGCAAGGATGAGCAGTTCTTC | CASSPPSVRGKDEQFF | - | TRBV7-2 | - | TRBJ2-1
TGTGCCAGCAGTTACACAGTGCAGGGGTTGCAAGGCTACACCTTC | CASSYTVQGLQGYTF | - | TRBV6-6 | - | TRBJ1-2
TGTGCCAGCAGCGAACAGGGGGCAAGGTACGAGCAGTACTTC | CASSEQGARYEQYF | - | TRBV21-1 | - | TRBJ2-7